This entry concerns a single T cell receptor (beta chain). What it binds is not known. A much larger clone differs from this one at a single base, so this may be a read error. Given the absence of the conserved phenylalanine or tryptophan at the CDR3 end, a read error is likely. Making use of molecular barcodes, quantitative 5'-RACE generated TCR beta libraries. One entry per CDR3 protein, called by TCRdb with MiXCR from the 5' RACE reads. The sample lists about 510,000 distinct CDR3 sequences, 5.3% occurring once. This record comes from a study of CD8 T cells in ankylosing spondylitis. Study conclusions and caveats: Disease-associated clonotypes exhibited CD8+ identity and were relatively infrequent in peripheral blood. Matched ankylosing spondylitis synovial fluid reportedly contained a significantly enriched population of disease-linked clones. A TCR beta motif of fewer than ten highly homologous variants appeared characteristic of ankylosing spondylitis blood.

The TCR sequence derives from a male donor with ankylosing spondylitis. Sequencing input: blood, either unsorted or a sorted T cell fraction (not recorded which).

CDR3 sequence reads: CASSYSGTGKETQYL. The CDR3 DNA reads as TGTGCCAGCAGTTACTCCGGGACAGGGAAAGAGACCCAGTACCTC. The chain uses TRBV6-2 or TRBV6-3 and TRBJ2-5; 9 bases are shared with TRBD1. V shed 0 bases and J 3 bases; nucleotides not matched to a gene: 2. Germline CDR1 and CDR2: MNHEY and SVGEGT. The CDR3 extends over 15 amino acids.